This T cell receptor (beta chain) was observed in a study of vaccination and CD4 T cells after COVID-19. As concerns this clonotype: The antigen is unknown.

Once obtained from cultured CD4+ T cells, the DNA was sequenced using the Oncomine TCR Beta short-read assay. TCRdb reanalysed the PCR reads using MiXCR and keeps one entry per CDR3 protein. The sample comprises under 15,000 distinct CDR3 sequences, roughly 67% of which are singletons, and about 14% rests with the top ten. This CDR3 contains 15 residues. Germline CDR1 and CDR2: MDHEN and SYDVKM. The V gene lost 2 bases and the J gene lost 0 bases, with 5 bases spanning the gap. Treatment here: roughly 10-day PBMC culture with coronavirus spike peptide pools or control peptides (ViraFEST assay). This chain joins TRBV28 and TRBJ2-6; possibly TRBD2 for D (5 bases). This TCR derives from a human donor who had recovered from COVID-19. Sample: CD4+ T cells from blood, cultured in vitro. The CDR3 loop reads CASSLGSSGANVLTF. CDR3 sequence (DNA): TGTGCCAGCAGTTTAGGGAGCTCTGGGGCCAACGTCCTGACTTTC.